The present entry profiles one T cell receptor beta chain with its context. This sample is drawn from a study of T cells in Graves' hyperthyroidism and ophthalmopathy. The investigators amplified TCR beta CDR3 regions from RNA transcripts. A first-round RT-PCR of the TCR CDR3 used the HTBI primer set. TCRdb analysed the multiplex PCR reads with MiXCR anew, one entry per CDR3 protein. The sample consists of 450,000 to 500,000 distinct CDR3 sequences, approximately 23% of them appearing once. Germline loops: CDR1 SEHNR, CDR2 FQNEAQ (reference sequence). The V and J ends lost 6 bases and 8 bases respectively, with 10 bases between them. The CDR3 runs to 11 residues.

The sequence derives from a woman in her 70s with Graves' ophthalmopathy. Input material: blood. This chain connects TRBV7-9 to TRBJ1-1; D is ambiguous. CDR3 DNA: TGTGCCAGCAGGTCAATGACAGAAGCTTTCTTT. This translates into CASRSMTEAFF.